The rows below give T cell receptor beta chains drawn from one sample of a study of blood T cells in healthy people across ages. Using its own MiXCR run on the 5' RACE reads, TCRdb lists one record per CDR3 protein. The sample has around 1,800,000 distinct CDR3 sequences; 30% to 40% are singletons. Sample: blood. These TCRs come from a human donor in good health. The CDR3 runs from the conserved cysteine through the conserved F or W. The D gene is left open where the match is weak. Clone sizes are given selectively: once, few, many, or a class where the clone is expanded.

d_call j_call v_call clone_size cdr3_nt cdr3_aa
TRBD2 TRBJ2-1 TRBV5-1 few TGCGCCAGCAGCGGGACTAGTTTTTCCTACAATGAGCAGTTCTTC CASSGTSFSYNEQFF
NA TRBJ2-1 TRBV7-9 few TGTGCCAGCAGCTTAGTCCAGGGGCCAGGTGAGCAGTTCTTC CASSLVQGPGEQFF
NA TRBJ1-1 TRBV4-1 NA TGCGCCAGCACGGTTGGTCAAGTAAAGAACATGAACACTGAAGCTTTCTTT CASTVGQVKNMNTEAFF
NA TRBJ2-7 TRBV7-2 few TGTGCCAGCAGCTTAGCCTTCTCCGACTCCTACGAGCAGTACTTC CASSLAFSDSYEQYF
NA TRBJ1-1 TRBV4-3 NA TGCGCCAGCAGCCAAGCATGGAACACTGAAGCTTTCTTT CASSQAWNTEAFF
TRBD1 TRBJ2-1 TRBV12-3/TRBV12-4 many TGTGCCAGCAAAGATGGGGACAGGTTCTACAATGAGCAGTTCTTC CASKDGDRFYNEQFF
NA TRBJ1-2 TRBV25-1 once TGTGCCAGCAGTGAACAGGTATCTGGCTACACCTTC CASSEQVSGYTF
TRBD1 TRBJ1-5 TRBV20-1 NA TGCAGTGCAACGAGAAGTACAGGGGGCAATCAGCCCCAGCATTTT CSATRSTGGNQPQHF
NA TRBJ1-2 TRBV15 NA TGTGCCACCAGCAGAGGGGGGAACTTTGGGAACTATGGCTACACCTTC CATSRGGNFGNYGYTF
TRBD1 TRBJ2-1 TRBV11-3 NA TGTGCCAGCAGCCCCCGGGACAGGGGAGGTGGCGGTGAGCAGTTCTTC CASSPRDRGGGGEQFF
TRBD1 TRBJ2-7 TRBV7-2 NA TGTGCCAGCAGCTCCCCACAGGGGGCCTCCTACGAGCAGTACTTC CASSSPQGASYEQYF
NA TRBJ1-5 TRBV4-1 few TGCGCCAGCAGCCAAGAGGGGGGGAATCAGCCCCAGCATTTT CASSQEGGNQPQHF
TRBD1 TRBJ1-2 TRBV29-1 few TGCAGCGTGGGACAGGGGGACGTGAACACTGGTGGCACCTTC CSVGQGDVNTGGTF
NA TRBJ2-7 TRBV4-1 few TGCGCCAGCAGCCAGGAGACGGAACGATACGAGCAGTACTTC CASSQETERYEQYF
TRBD2 TRBJ2-2 TRBV28 many TGTGCCAGCAAGGGACTAGCAGTTTCCGGGGAGCTGTTTTTT CASKGLAVSGELFF
NA TRBJ2-1 TRBV4-1 few TGCGCCAGCAGCCAAGGTTACAGTGAGCAGTTCTTC CASSQGYSEQFF
TRBD1 TRBJ1-2 TRBV7-3 NA TGTGCCAGCAGCTTAAAAGGGACAGGGGACTATGGCTACACCTTC CASSLKGTGDYGYTF
TRBD1 TRBJ1-2 TRBV19 NA TGTGCCACATCCACCGGGACAGGGGGCTATGGCTACACCTTC CATSTGTGGYGYTF
TRBD1 TRBJ2-4 TRBV3-1 NA TGTGCCAGCAGCCAAAACCGGGACAGGGGTAACATTCAGTACTTC CASSQNRDRGNIQYF
NA TRBJ1-6 TRBV4-3 NA TGCGCCAGCAGCCAACTGACAGGCACGAATTCACCCCTCCACTTT CASSQLTGTNSPLHF
NA TRBJ2-3 TRBV11-2 NA TGTGCCAGCAGATCTAACAGGCGCTCAGATACGCAGTATTTT CASRSNRRSDTQYF
NA TRBJ2-5 TRBV9 NA TGTGCCAGCGCGGGACCCCCCCGGGGGACCCAGTACTTC CASAGPPRGTQYF
NA TRBJ2-6 TRBV5-1 NA TGCGCCAGCAGCTTGGCGGTCACGGGGTCCGGGGCCAACGTCCTGACTTTC CASSLAVTGSGANVLTF
NA TRBJ2-1 TRBV29-1 many TGCAGCGTTTGTAGAGGGGGTTACAATGAGCAGTTCTTC CSVCRGGYNEQFF
TRBD2 TRBJ2-5 TRBV5-1 NA TGCGCCAGCCGTCCGGGACTAGCGGGGGGTCATCAAGAGACCCAGTACTTC CASRPGLAGGHQETQYF
NA TRBJ2-1 TRBV2 NA TGTGCCAGCCGCTCGGGCGGTTACTCCTACAATGAGCAGTTCTTC CASRSGGYSYNEQFF
NA TRBJ2-7 TRBV7-2 NA TGTGCCAGCAGCTTGTGGAACATGTCCTACGAGCAGTACTTC CASSLWNMSYEQYF
NA TRBJ1-1 TRBV2 once TGTGCCGCCGTGGGGTGGAGGGTAGGGGGGAACACTGAAGCTTTCTTT CAAVGWRVGGNTEAFF
TRBD1 TRBJ2-1 TRBV6-2/TRBV6-3 NA TGTGCCAGCAGCCATCCGGGACAGGGGGACTACAATGAGCAGTTCTTC CASSHPGQGDYNEQFF
TRBD2 TRBJ2-5 TRBV7-9 few TGTGCCAGCAGCTTAGTAGCGGGGGTTGAGGAGACCCAGTACTTC CASSLVAGVEETQYF
NA TRBJ1-5 TRBV28 NA TGTGCCAGCAGTCATCGGACAGAGGGCAATCAGCCCCAGCATTTT CASSHRTEGNQPQHF
NA TRBJ2-6 TRBV2 NA TGTGCCAGCAGTGTTGAAAGGACTGGGGCCAACGTCCTGACTTTC CASSVERTGANVLTF
NA TRBJ1-5 TRBV12-3/TRBV12-4 NA TGTGCCAGCAGTTTAGCGCAAACAGCCGATCAGCCCCAGCATTTT CASSLAQTADQPQHF
NA TRBJ2-3 TRBV4-3 NA TGCGCCAGCAGCTCGACTTCCCCGGTTGCAGATACGCAGTGTTTT CASSSTSPVADTQCF
NA TRBJ1-2 TRBV30 NA TGTGCCGGACCACGGACAGTAGGAAACTATGGCTACACCTTC CAGPRTVGNYGYTF
NA TRBJ2-1 TRBV5-1 few TGCGCCAGCAACACAGAGAATCCCGTCGGTCAGCAGTTCTTC CASNTENPVGQQFF
TRBD2 TRBJ2-5 TRBV30 once TGTGCCTGGAGCAGCGGGGGAGGAGAGACCCAGTACTTC CAWSSGGGETQYF
TRBD1 TRBJ2-3 TRBV4-1 few TGCGCCAGCAGGAACCGGGACAGATACACAGATACGCAGTATTTT CASRNRDRYTDTQYF
TRBD2 TRBJ2-1 TRBV7-2 NA TGTGCCAGCAGCTTAGGCCTAGCGGACACCAGGGAGCAGTTCTTC CASSLGLADTREQFF
NA TRBJ2-1 TRBV29-1 NA TGCAGCGTAAGCCGGGACACCTACTACAATGAGCAGTTCTTC CSVSRDTYYNEQFF
NA TRBJ1-2 TRBV9 NA TGTGCCAGCAGCGTAGACTCGGAAAACTATGGCTACACCTTC CASSVDSENYGYTF
NA TRBJ1-6 TRBV4-3 few TGCGCCAGCAGCCTACGAAGGGGGGGTTCACCCCTCCACTTT CASSLRRGGSPLHF
TRBD2 TRBJ2-2 TRBV11-3 NA TGTGCCAGCAGCCTCTTCACTAGCGGGGGGATCGGGGAGCTGTTTTTT CASSLFTSGGIGELFF
NA TRBJ1-2 TRBV11-3 NA TGTGCCAGCAGCTTCAGGGGCGAAGGGGGCTACACCTTC CASSFRGEGGYTF
NA TRBJ2-5 TRBV6-2/TRBV6-3 few TGTGCCAGCAGACTTAACCAAGAGACCCAGTACTTC CASRLNQETQYF
TRBD1 TRBJ1-2 TRBV3-1 NA TGTGCCAGCAGCCAGGGACAGGGGGACCACTATGGCTACACCTTC CASSQGQGDHYGYTF
TRBD2 TRBJ2-1 TRBV7-2 NA TGTGCCAGCAGCCTACGGGGGAGCGGGGTCAATGAGCAGTTCTTC CASSLRGSGVNEQFF
NA TRBJ1-5 TRBV20-1 once TGCAGTGCTAGTCGGGCCCCAAATCAGCCCCAGCATTTT CSASRAPNQPQHF
NA TRBJ2-1 TRBV6-2/TRBV6-3 NA TGTGCCAGCAGTTACTCGAATCTAGCGAACAATGAGCAGTTCTTC CASSYSNLANNEQFF
NA TRBJ2-6 TRBV4-3 NA TGCGCCGGCAGCCAAGATTGGGCCGACATCTCCCCCTCTGGGGCCAACGTCCTGACTTTC CAGSQDWADISPSGANVLTF
TRBD1 TRBJ2-5 TRBV29-1 few TGCAGCGTTGACAGGGGGCGAAAGACCCAGTACTTC CSVDRGRKTQYF
TRBD1 TRBJ2-5 TRBV2 NA TGTGCCAGTAACCCCTCCACAGGGGTGAGGAAAGAGACCCAGTACTTC CASNPSTGVRKETQYF